The clone carrying this T cell receptor (beta chain) was found a few times. Its target is unknown. These data originate in a study of T cell responses to AZD1222 COVID-19 vaccine. Only in-frame clones appear in the TCRdb table, and some are missing; sequencing was by immunoSEQ multiplex PCR. The sample has roughly 120,000 clones; roughly 84% are singletons. Overall study results and limits: Vaccine-related CD4 TCRs covered spike, predominating at 160-218 and 743-854. Spike-specific TCR breadth and depth rose after two AZD1222 doses. Donors were chiefly white British, with a greater number of females, and clonal diversity was perhaps underestimated.

This TCR was sampled from an adult in good health. Sample: peripheral blood, taken on day 0 of AZD1222 vaccination.

CDR3 DNA: TGTGCCAGCAGCATTTGGACATGCAGGGCCCTTTGTATAAGAAATGGCTACACCTTC. Translated, it gives CASSIWTCRALCIRNGYTF. The chain combines TRBV21-1 with TRBJ1-2; the table calls TRBD1, which could not be checked here. TRBV21-1 is recorded as a pseudogene. CDR3 length: 19 amino acids.